The rows below give T cell receptor beta chains drawn from one sample of a study of early T cells in non-severe SARS-CoV-2 infection. In TCRdb, the 5' RACE reads were re-called with MiXCR into one record per CDR3 protein. The sample yields 60,000 to 75,000 distinct CDR3 sequences, about 12% seen once. The sample comprised whole blood. The receptors originated from an adult who was a healthcare worker with PCR-confirmed SARS-CoV-2 infection or an uninfected control (not recorded which). CDR3s include the opening cysteine and the closing phenylalanine or tryptophan. The D gene is left open where the match is weak. Clone size is shown for a subset of rows, as once, few, many or a class of expanded clone.

V,J,size,length,D,CDR3,DNA
TRBV6-4,TRBJ2-4,-,13,-,CASSETELNIQYF,TGTGCCAGCAGTGAGACCGAATTAAACATTCAGTACTTC
TRBV30,TRBJ2-7,-,14,-,CAWSNRDNVYEQYF,TGTGCCTGGAGCAACCGGGACAACGTCTACGAGCAGTACTTC
TRBV27,TRBJ2-7,-,16,-,CASSLGPPGASYEQYF,TGTGCCAGCAGTTTAGGGCCCCCAGGGGCATCCTACGAGCAGTACTTC
TRBV5-6,TRBJ2-2,few,17,-,CASSFGRGLQNTGELFF,TGTGCCAGCAGCTTCGGCAGGGGCCTACAGAACACCGGGGAGCTGTTTTTT
TRBV7-9,TRBJ2-2,few,14,-,CASSLKGEAGELFF,TGTGCCAGCAGCTTAAAAGGAGAGGCCGGGGAGCTGTTTTTT
TRBV20-1,TRBJ2-3,many,14,-,CSARDGVGTDTQYF,TGCAGTGCTAGAGATGGAGTTGGCACAGATACGCAGTATTTT
TRBV20-1,TRBJ2-3,-,17,TRBD2,CSASPSGGAGGSDTQYF,TGCAGTGCTAGTCCCTCGGGGGGAGCGGGGGGTTCAGATACGCAGTATTTT
TRBV7-9,TRBJ1-2,-,14,TRBD1,CASSGQGLFYGYTF,TGTGCCAGCAGCGGACAGGGCCTGTTCTATGGCTACACCTTC
TRBV4-2,TRBJ2-7,many,14,TRBD2,CASSKTSHAYEQYF,TGTGCCAGCAGCAAGACTAGCCATGCCTACGAGCAGTACTTC
TRBV6-4,TRBJ1-6,-,13,-,CASGGEPNSPLHF,TGTGCCAGCGGGGGCGAACCGAATTCACCCCTCCACTTT
TRBV5-1,TRBJ2-1,few,16,TRBD2,CASSPPTSGIGNEQFF,TGCGCCAGCAGCCCTCCTACTAGCGGGATAGGCAATGAGCAGTTCTTC
TRBV6-5,TRBJ2-5,many,15,-,CASSYSGLPGETQYF,TGTGCCAGCAGTTACTCGGGCCTGCCCGGAGAGACCCAGTACTTC
TRBV6-2/TRBV6-3,TRBJ2-5,many,14,-,CASRRTGDQETQYF,TGTGCCAGCAGACGAACCGGGGATCAAGAGACCCAGTACTTC
TRBV7-6,TRBJ2-1,few,17,TRBD2,CASLGGHSGGTYNEQFF,TGTGCCAGCTTAGGGGGGCATAGCGGGGGCACGTACAATGAGCAGTTCTTC
TRBV2,TRBJ2-1,-,8,-,CASSEQFF,TGTGCCAGCAGTGAGCAGTTCTTC
TRBV19,TRBJ2-7,-,15,TRBD2,CASSIGGLAGTEQYF,TGTGCCAGTAGTATCGGAGGACTAGCGGGGACCGAGCAGTACTTC
TRBV7-3,TRBJ2-1,many,12,-,CASSNNYNEQFF,TGTGCCAGCAGCAACAACTACAATGAGCAGTTCTTC